This TCR beta chain was obtained from a study of metastatic and nonmetastatic thyroid tumors. Turning to the study itself: Repertoire comparisons spanned blood and tumor or nodule tissue from malignant and benign thyroid patients. Study-wide results and limits: Significantly greater TCR beta diversity was reportedly found in malignant thyroid tumors than in benign nodules (in blood and tumor).

Not a single patient had been given any form of treatment at any point before undergoing thyroid surgery. In the original analysis: The study took CDR3 differences across clinicopathological groups and made a distant-metastasis classifier for papillary thyroid cancer from them. Via MiXCR, TCRdb re-called the PCR reads. These V and J calls rely on TCRdb rather than the paper's analysis. The table shows about 15,000 clones, with less than 30% occurring only once. Turning to this clone: Its cognate antigen is unknown.

The CDR3 length is 16 residues. Germline assignment: CDR1 MGHRA and CDR2 YSYEKL. V was shortened by 3 bases and J by 7 bases, with 21 bases between the two germline ends. The rearrangement joins TRBV4-1 to TRBJ1-2; D unresolved. The receptor's source is a male donor with papillary thyroid cancer or a benign thyroid nodule (not recorded which). Some clones in this sample may be carry-over from other donors' samples. Source material: tumor tissue. The CDR3 nucleotides are TGCGCCAGCAGCCAGTTCGAGGGTGGGCCCGCGGCTGGCTACACCTTC. This translates into CASSQFEGGPAAGYTF.